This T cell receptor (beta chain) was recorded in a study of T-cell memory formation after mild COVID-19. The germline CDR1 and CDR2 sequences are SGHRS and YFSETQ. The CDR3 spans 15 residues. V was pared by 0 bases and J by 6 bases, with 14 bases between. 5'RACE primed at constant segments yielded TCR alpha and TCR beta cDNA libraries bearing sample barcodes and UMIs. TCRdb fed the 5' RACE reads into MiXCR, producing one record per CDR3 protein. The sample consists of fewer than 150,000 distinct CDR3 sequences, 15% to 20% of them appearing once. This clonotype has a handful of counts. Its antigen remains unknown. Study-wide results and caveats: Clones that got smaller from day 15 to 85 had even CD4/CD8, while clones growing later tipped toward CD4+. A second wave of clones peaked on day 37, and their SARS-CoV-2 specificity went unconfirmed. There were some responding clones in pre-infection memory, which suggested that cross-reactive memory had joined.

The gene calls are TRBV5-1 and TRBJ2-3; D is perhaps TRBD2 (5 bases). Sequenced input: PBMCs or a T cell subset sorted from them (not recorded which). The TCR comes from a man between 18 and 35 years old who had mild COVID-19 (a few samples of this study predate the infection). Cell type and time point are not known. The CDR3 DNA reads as TGCGCCAGCAGCTTGGAGCCAGGCGGGTCGGATACGCAGTATTTT. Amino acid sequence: CASSLEPGGSDTQYF. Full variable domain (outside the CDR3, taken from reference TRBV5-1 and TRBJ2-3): KAGVTQTPRYLIKTRGQQVTLSCSPISGHRSVSWYQQTPGQGLQFLFEYFSETQRNKGNFPGRFSGRQFSNSRSEMNVSTLELGDSALYLCASSLEPGGSDTQYFGPGTRLTVL.